This T cell receptor (beta chain) was sequenced during a study of cytomegalovirus exposure and HLA in healthy donors. Germline V gene sequence: CDR1 LNHDA, CDR2 SQIVND (reference sequence). Trimming cost V 5 bases and J 5 bases; bases outside gene matches: 6. The CDR3 is made up of 15 amino acids. For this clone: The antigen remains undetermined.

Findings of the study overall: Segments of the TCR beta V type were, in most cases, productive about 90% or about 30% of the time in an earlier analysis. Sequencing had likely introduced a cluster of highly shared sequence variants as an artifact.

The study sampled nominally healthy donors, though unrecorded immune exposures were likely. 13 Jbeta primers and 60 Vbeta primers were used for the PCR. Assay used: immunoSEQ multiplex PCR; TCRdb lists only in-frame clones, some missing. The data contain 110,000 or so clones, about four fifths of them singletons. The sample was PBMCs. The sequence was collected from a woman aged 18-29 years in good health and CMV-seronegative. This chain uses TRBV19 with TRBJ1-4; the match to TRBD1 covers 9 bases. The CDR3 is CASSSYRGRNEKLFF. The DNA for the CDR3 is TGTGCCAGTAGTTCATACAGGGGGCGGAATGAAAAACTGTTTTTT.